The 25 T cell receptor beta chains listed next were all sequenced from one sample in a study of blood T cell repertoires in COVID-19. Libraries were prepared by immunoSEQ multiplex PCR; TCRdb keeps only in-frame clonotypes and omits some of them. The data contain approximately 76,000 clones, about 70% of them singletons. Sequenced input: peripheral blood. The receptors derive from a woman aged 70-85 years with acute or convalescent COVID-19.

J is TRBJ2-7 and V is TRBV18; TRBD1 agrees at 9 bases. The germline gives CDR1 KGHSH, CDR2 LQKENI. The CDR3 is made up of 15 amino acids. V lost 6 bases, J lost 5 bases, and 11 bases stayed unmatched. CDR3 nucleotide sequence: TGTGCCAGCTCCCCATTGGGACAGGGTCCCCACGAGCAGTACTTC. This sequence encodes CASSPLGQGPHEQYF.

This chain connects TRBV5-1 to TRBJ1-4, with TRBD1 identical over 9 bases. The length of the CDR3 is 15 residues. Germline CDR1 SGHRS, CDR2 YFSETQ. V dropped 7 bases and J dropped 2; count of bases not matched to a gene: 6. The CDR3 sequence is CASSTGGRTNEKLFF. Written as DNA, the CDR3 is TGCGCCAGCTCTACAGGGGGCAGGACTAATGAAAAACTGTTTTTT.

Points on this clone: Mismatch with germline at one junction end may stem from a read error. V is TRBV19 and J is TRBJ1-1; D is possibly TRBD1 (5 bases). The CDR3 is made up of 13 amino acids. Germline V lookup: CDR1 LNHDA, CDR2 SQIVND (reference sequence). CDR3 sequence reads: CASTIGWGREAFF. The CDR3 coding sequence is TGTGCCAGTACTATAGGGTGGGGCCGTGAAGCTTTCTTT.

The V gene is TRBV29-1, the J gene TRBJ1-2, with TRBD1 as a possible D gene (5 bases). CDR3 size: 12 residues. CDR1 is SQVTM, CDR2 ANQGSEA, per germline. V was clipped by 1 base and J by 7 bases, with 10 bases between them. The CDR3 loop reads CSVEAGGGGYTF. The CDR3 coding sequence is TGCAGCGTTGAAGCCGGGGGGGGTGGCTACACCTTC.

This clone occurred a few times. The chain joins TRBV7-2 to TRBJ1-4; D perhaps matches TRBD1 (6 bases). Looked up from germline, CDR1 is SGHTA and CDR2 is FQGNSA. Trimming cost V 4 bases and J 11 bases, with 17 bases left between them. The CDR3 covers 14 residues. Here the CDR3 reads CASSSGTQDRKLFF. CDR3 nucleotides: TGTGCCAGCAGCTCTGGGACACAGGATAGGAAACTGTTTTTT.

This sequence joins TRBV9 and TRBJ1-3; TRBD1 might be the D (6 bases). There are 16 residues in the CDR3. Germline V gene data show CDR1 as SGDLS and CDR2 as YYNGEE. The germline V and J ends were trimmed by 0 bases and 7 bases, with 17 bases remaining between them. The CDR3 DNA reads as TGTGCCAGCAGCGTAGACCCCACAGGGCCCGGGAACACCATATATTTT. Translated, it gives CASSVDPTGPGNTIYF. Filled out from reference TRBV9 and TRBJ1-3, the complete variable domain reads DSGVTQTPKHLITATGQRVTLRCSPRSGDLSVYWYQQSLDQGLQFLIQYYNGEERAKGNILERFSAQQFPDLHSELNLSSLELGDSALYFCASSVDPTGPGNTIYFGEGSWLTVV.

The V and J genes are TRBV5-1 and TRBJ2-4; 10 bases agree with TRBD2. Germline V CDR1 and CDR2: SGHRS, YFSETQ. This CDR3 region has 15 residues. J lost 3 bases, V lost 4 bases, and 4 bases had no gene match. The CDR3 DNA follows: TGCGCCAGCAGCGAGCGGGGGGGCAGCAAAAACATTCAGTACTTC. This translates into CASSERGGSKNIQYF.

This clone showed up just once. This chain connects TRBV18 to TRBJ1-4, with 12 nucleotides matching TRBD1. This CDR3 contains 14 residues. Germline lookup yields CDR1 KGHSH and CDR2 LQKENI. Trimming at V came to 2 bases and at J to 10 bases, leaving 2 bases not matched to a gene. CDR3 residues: CASSPGTGGGKLFF. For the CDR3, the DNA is TGTGCCAGCTCACCAGGGACAGGGGGCGGAAAACTGTTTTTT. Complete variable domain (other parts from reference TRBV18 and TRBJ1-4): NAGVMQNPRHLVRRRGQEARLRCSPMKGHSHVYWYRQLPEEGLKFMVYLQKENIIDESGMPKERFSAEFPKEGPSILRIQQVVRGDSAAYFCASSPGTGGGKLFFGSGTQLSVL.

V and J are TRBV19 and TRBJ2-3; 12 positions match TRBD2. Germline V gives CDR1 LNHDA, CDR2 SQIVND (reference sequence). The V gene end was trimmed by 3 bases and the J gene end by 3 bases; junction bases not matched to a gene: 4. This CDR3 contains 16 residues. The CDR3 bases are TGTGCCAGTAGTATGCTAGCGGGAGGGTTAACAGATACGCAGTATTTT. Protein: CASSMLAGGLTDTQYF.

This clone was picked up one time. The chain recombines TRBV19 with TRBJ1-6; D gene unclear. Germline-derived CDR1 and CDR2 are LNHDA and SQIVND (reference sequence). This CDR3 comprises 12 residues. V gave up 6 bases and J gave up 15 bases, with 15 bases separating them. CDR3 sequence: CASSHLDSHLHF. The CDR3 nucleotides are TGTGCCAGTAGCCACCTGGACTCTCACCTCCACTTT.

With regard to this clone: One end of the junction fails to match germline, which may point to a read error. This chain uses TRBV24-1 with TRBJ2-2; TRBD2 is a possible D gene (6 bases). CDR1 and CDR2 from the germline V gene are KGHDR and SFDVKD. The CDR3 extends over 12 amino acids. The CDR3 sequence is CATSDVFGGLFF. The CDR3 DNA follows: TGTGCCACCAGTGATGTGTTCGGGGGGCTGTTTTTT.

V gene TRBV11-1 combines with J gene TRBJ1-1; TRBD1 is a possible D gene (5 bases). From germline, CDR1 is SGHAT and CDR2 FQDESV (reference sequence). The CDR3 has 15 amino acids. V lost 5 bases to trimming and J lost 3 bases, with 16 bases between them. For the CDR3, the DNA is TGTGCCAGCAGCCCACGGGACGGCGGGGACACTGAAGCTTTCTTT. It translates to CASSPRDGGDTEAFF.

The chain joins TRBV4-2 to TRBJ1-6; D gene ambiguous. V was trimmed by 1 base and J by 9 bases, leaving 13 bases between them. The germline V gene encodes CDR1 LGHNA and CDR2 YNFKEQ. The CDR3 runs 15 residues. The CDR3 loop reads CASSQAVERGSPLHF. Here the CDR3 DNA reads TGTGCCAGCAGCCAAGCGGTGGAACGGGGTTCACCCCTCCACTTT.

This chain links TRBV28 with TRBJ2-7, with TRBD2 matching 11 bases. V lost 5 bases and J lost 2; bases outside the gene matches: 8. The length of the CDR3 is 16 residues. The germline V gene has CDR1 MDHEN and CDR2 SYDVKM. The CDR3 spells CASSQIAGGPPYEQYF. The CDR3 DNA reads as TGTGCCAGCAGTCAAATAGCGGGAGGGCCACCCTACGAGCAGTACTTC.

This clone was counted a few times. The CDR3 loop reads CASSQGSTRPRRLAAPFEQYF. The DNA for the CDR3 is TGCGCCAGCAGCCAAGGCAGTACACGGCCCCGCCGACTAGCGGCCCCCTTTGAGCAGTACTTC. The J gene is TRBJ2-7, the V gene TRBV4-3; 9 nucleotides align to TRBD2. Germline V gene data show CDR1 as LGHNA and CDR2 as YSLEER. The CDR3 spans 21 residues. The trim removed 1 base at V and 7 bases at J, leaving 26 bases unmatched.

CDR3 sequence: CASSRNSATNEKLFF. CDR3 coding DNA: TGCGCCAGCAGTCGGAACAGTGCAACTAATGAAAAACTGTTTTTT. The chain uses TRBV4-1 and TRBJ1-4, with unresolved D. CDR1 and CDR2 (germline): MGHRA, YSYEKL. CDR3 length equals 15 residues. V lost 6 bases, J lost 0 bases, and 11 bases lay in between.

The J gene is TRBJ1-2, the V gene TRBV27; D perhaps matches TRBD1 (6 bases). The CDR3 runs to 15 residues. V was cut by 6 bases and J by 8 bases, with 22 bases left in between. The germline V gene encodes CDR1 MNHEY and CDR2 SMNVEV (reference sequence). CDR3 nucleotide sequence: TGTGCCAGCAGGCTACAGGGAACAACTATTGGAGGCTACACCTTC. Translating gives CASRLQGTTIGGYTF.

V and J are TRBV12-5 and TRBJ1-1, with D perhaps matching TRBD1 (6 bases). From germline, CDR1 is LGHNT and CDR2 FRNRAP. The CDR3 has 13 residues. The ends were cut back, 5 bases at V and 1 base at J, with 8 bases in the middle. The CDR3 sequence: CASGRDTNTEAFF. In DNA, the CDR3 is TGTGCTAGTGGTCGGGACACGAACACTGAAGCTTTCTTT. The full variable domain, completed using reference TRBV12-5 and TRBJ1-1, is DARVTQTPRHKVTEMGQEVTMRCQPILGHNTVFWYRQTMMQGLELLAYFRNRAPLDDSGMPKDRFSAEMPDATLATLKIQPSEPRDSAVYFCASGRDTNTEAFFGQGTRLTVV.

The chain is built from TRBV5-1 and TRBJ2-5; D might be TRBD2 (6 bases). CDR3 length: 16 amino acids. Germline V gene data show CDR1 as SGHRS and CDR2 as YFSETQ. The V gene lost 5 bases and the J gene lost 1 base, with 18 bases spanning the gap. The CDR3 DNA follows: TGCGCCAGCAGTATGGGGGGAAACAGCCTCCAAGAGACCCAGTACTTC. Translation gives CASSMGGNSLQETQYF.

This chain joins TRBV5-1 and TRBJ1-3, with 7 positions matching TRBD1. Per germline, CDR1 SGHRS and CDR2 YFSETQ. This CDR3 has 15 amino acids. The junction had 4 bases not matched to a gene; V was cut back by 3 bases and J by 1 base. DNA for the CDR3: TGCGCCAGCAGCTGGGACAGCTGGTCTGGAAACACCATATATTTT. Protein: CASSWDSWSGNTIYF.

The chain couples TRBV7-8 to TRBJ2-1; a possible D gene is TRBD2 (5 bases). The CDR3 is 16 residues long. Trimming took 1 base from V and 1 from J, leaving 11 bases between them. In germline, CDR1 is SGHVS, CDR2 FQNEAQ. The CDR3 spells CASSLVQRSSYNEQFF. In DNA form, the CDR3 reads TGTGCCAGCAGCTTAGTGCAGCGGTCGTCCTACAATGAGCAGTTCTTC.

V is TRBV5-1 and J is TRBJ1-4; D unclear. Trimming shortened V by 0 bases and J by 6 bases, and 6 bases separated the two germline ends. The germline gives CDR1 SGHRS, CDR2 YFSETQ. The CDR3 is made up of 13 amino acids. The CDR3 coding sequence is TGCGCCAGCAGCTTGGGAGGATATGAAAAACTGTTTTTT. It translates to CASSLGGYEKLFF.

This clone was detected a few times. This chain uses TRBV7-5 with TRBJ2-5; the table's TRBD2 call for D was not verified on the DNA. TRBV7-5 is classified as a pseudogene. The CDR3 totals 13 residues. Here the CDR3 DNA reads TGTGTCAGAATACTTACTTACCAAGAGACCCAGTACTTC. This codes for CVRILTYQETQYF.

CDR3 bases: TGTGCCAGTACAGGGGCCACCTACGAGCAGTACTTC. The encoded protein is CASTGATYEQYF. J is TRBJ2-7 and V is TRBV2, with TRBD1 matching 7 bases. The CDR3 is made up of 12 amino acids. With 9 bases clipped from V and 2 bases from J, the junction kept 4 bases outside the gene matches. Germline values: CDR1 SNHLY, CDR2 FYNNEI.

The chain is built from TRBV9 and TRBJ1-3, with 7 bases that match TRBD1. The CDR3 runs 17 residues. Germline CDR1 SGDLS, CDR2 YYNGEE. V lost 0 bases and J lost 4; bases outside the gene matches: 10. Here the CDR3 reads CASSVATGASPGNTIYF. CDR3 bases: TGTGCCAGCAGCGTAGCTACAGGGGCCTCCCCGGGAAACACCATATATTTT.